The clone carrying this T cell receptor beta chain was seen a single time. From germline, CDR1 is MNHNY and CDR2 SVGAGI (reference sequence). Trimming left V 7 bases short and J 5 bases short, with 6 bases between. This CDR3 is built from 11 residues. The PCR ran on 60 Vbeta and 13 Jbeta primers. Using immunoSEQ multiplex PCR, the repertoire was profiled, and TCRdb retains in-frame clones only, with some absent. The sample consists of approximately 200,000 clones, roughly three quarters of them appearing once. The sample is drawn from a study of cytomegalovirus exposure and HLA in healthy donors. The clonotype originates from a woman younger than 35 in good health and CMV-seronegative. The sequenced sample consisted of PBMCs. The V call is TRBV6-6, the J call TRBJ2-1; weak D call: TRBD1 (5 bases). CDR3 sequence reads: CASTRDNEQFF. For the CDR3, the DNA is TGTGCCAGCACCAGGGACAATGAGCAGTTCTTC.